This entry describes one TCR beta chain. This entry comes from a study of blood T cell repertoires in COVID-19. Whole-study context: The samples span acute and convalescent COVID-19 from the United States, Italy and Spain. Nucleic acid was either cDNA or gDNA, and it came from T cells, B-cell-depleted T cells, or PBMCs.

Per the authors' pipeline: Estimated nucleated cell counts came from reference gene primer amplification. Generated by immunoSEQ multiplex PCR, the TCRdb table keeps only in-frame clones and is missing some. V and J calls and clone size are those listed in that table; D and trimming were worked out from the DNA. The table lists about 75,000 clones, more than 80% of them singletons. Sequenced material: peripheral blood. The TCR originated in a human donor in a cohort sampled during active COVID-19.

CDR3 coding DNA: TGTGCCAGCAGTGACTCGGCAGGGCTTGGGGGCTACACCTTC. This translates into CASSDSAGLGGYTF. This rearrangement joins TRBV6-4 to TRBJ1-2; TRBD1 is a possible D gene (5 bases). Germline-derived CDR1 and CDR2 are MRHNA and SNTAGT. CDR3 size: 14 residues. The V end was cut by 0 bases, the J end by 8 bases, with 13 bases between.